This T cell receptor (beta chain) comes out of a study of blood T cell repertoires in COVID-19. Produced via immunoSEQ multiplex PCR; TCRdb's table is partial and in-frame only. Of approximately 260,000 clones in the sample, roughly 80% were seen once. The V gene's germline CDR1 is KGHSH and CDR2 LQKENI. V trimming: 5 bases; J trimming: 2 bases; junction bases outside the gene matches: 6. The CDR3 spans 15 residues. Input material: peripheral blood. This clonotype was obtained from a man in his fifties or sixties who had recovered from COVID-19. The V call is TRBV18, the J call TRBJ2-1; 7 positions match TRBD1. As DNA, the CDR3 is TGTGCCAGCTCAGTAGGGGGCTCAACCTACAATGAGCAGTTCTTC. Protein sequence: CASSVGGSTYNEQFF.